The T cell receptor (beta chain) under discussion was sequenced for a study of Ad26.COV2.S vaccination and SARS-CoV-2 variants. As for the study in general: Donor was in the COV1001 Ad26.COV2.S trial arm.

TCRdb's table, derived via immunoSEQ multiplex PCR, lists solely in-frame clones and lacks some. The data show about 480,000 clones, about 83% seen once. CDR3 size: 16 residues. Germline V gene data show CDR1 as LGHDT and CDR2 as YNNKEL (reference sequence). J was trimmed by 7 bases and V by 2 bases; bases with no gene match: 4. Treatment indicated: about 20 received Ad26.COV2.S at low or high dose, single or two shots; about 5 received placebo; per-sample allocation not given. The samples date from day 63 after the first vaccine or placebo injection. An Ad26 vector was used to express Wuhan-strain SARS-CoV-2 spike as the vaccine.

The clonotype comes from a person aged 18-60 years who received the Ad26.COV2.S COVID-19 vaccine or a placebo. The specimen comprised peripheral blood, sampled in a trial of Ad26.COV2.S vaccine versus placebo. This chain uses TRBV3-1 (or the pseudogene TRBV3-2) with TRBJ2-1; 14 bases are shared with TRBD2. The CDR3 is CASSQRLAGGPNEQFF. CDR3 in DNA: TGTGCCAGCAGCCAAAGACTAGCGGGAGGGCCGAATGAGCAGTTCTTC.